Listed below are T cell receptor beta chains from one sample, sequenced in a study of OX40 agonist ivuxolimab in advanced cancers. Profiling relied on immunoSEQ multiplex PCR, and the TCRdb table lists in-frame clones only, not all of them. The table lists about 82,000 clones, 75% to 90% of them singletons. The sample here was CD4+ or CD8+ T cells sorted from blood, taken in a trial of the OX40 agonist ivuxolimab. These receptors all stem from an adult with an advanced solid tumor such as melanoma, head and neck, liver or kidney cancer. Both conserved end residues are part of each CDR3.

>TRBJ2-1|TRBV6-5
CASSSDRDSYNEQFF
>TRBJ2-3|TRBV5-1
CASSFWDRTDTQYF
>TRBJ1-1|TRBV2
CASTPTPNTEAFF
>TRBJ2-3|TRBV28
CASTGPHTDTQYF
>TRBJ2-1|TRBV20-1
CSVFSKGEQFF
>TRBJ1-1|TRBV7-9
CASSFRFGIPNTEAFF
>TRBJ2-2|TRBV9
CASSVGPGELFF
>TRBJ2-1|TRBV10-3
CAIRRDLLAGGLEDEQFF
>TRBJ2-2|TRBV28
CASSRGGTGTNTGELFF
>TRBJ2-5|TRBV5-6
CASSPILSSETQYF
>TRBJ1-3|TRBV5-1
CASSPGSDGNTIYF
>TRBJ1-2|TRBV5-4
CASSEPGRPYGYTF
>TRBJ2-3|TRBV5-1
CASSLGWTSSTDTQYF
>TRBJ2-5|TRBV9
CASSVALEETQYF
>TRBJ2-7|TRBV18
CASSPTGDHEQYF
>TRBJ1-2|TRBV9
CASSVEAELYGYTF
>TRBJ1-2|TRBV6-6
CASSYSQGADTF
>TRBJ1-4|TRBV4-2
CASSQELGAEEKLFF